The rows below give T cell receptor beta chains drawn from one sample of a study of T cell responses to AZD1222 COVID-19 vaccine. Using immunoSEQ multiplex PCR, the repertoire was profiled, and TCRdb retains in-frame clones only, with some absent. The data show 65,000 to 75,000 clones, roughly 80% seen once. Here the sequenced sample was peripheral blood, taken on day 0 of AZD1222 vaccination. The receptors originated from an adult in good health. Each CDR3 is given with its conserved first and last residue. Fields, in order: clone size, D gene, J gene, V gene, CDR3 DNA, CDR3 protein. The D gene is left open where the match is weak. Clone size is shown for a subset of rows, as once, few, many or a class of expanded clone.

size: -
D: TRBD1
J: TRBJ2-4
V: TRBV29-1
DNA: TGCAGCGTCGGCGGACAGGGGAGAGACATTCAGTACTTC
CDR3: CSVGGQGRDIQYF

size: -
D: -
J: TRBJ1-5
V: TRBV28
DNA: TGTGCCAGCAGGTCAGAGTATAGCAATCAGCCCCAGCATTTT
CDR3: CASRSEYSNQPQHF

size: -
D: -
J: TRBJ2-7
V: TRBV4-3
DNA: TGCGCCAGCAGCCCCGGGCCAGGGAGCAACGAGCAGTACTTC
CDR3: CASSPGPGSNEQYF

size: -
D: -
J: TRBJ1-4
V: TRBV27
DNA: TGTGCCAGCAGTTCCAACCTGGGGAGAATGGTGGGTGAAAAACTGTTTTTT
CDR3: CASSSNLGRMVGEKLFF

size: -
D: TRBD2
J: TRBJ2-2
V: TRBV19
DNA: TGTGCCAGTAGTTCCCCCGGGACTAGCGGCACCGGGGAGCTGTTTTTT
CDR3: CASSSPGTSGTGELFF

size: once
D: -
J: TRBJ1-1
V: TRBV9
DNA: TGTGCCAGCAGCGTAGCTGGGATAGACACTGAAGCTTTCTTT
CDR3: CASSVAGIDTEAFF

size: -
D: -
J: TRBJ1-4
V: TRBV30
DNA: TGTGCCTGGAGTGTAGTGGCGCTTGGGGAAAAACTGTTTTTT
CDR3: CAWSVVALGEKLFF

size: -
D: TRBD1
J: TRBJ2-1
V: TRBV6-5
DNA: TGTGCCAGCAACTCCGGGACAGGGTTCGGCAATGAGCAGTTCTTC
CDR3: CASNSGTGFGNEQFF

size: -
D: TRBD1
J: TRBJ2-7
V: TRBV10-3
DNA: TGTGCCATCAGTGAGTCCGGGACAGGGATTTACGAGCAGTACTTC
CDR3: CAISESGTGIYEQYF

size: -
D: -
J: TRBJ1-3
V: TRBV12-3/TRBV12-4
DNA: TGTGCCAGCAGGCCTAGCTCTGGAAACACCATATATTTT
CDR3: CASRPSSGNTIYF

size: -
D: TRBD2
J: TRBJ2-3
V: TRBV13
DNA: TGTGCCAGCAGCCCCCAAGGGCTAGCGGGAGGGCCCTCTGGCACAGATACGCAGTATTTT
CDR3: CASSPQGLAGGPSGTDTQYF

size: -
D: TRBD1
J: TRBJ2-5
V: TRBV2
DNA: TGTGCCACCATATTGAGGACAGGGGTACGAGAGACCCAGTACTTC
CDR3: CATILRTGVRETQYF

size: -
D: -
J: TRBJ2-1
V: TRBV7-3
DNA: TGTGCCAGCAGCTTAACAAACAATGAGCAGTTCTTC
CDR3: CASSLTNNEQFF

size: -
D: -
J: TRBJ1-1
V: TRBV4-1
DNA: TGCGCCAGCAGCCAAGAGGGGTACCCGAACACTGAAGCTTTCTTT
CDR3: CASSQEGYPNTEAFF

size: once
D: -
J: TRBJ1-1
V: TRBV11-2
DNA: TGTGCCAGCAACCTAGGGGGACAAAACATGAACACTGAAGCTTTCTTT
CDR3: CASNLGGQNMNTEAFF

size: few
D: -
J: TRBJ1-2
V: TRBV4-3
DNA: TGCGCCAGCAGCCAAGATTTAGCAGGGGCGTTCTATGGCTACACCTTC
CDR3: CASSQDLAGAFYGYTF

size: -
D: -
J: TRBJ1-3
V: TRBV2
DNA: TGTGCCGGATTACAGGGAAACACCATATATTTT
CDR3: CAGLQGNTIYF

size: -
D: TRBD1
J: TRBJ2-1
V: TRBV3-1/TRBV3-2
DNA: TGTGCCAGCAGCCAGGACAGGTTTGAGCAGTTCTTC
CDR3: CASSQDRFEQFF

size: once
D: -
J: TRBJ2-5
V: TRBV4-2
DNA: TGTGCCAGCAGCCAAGACTTGAGCGGGCGACAAGAGACCCAGTACTTC
CDR3: CASSQDLSGRQETQYF

size: -
D: TRBD1
J: TRBJ2-2
V: TRBV27
DNA: TGTGCCAGCTTCACCGGGACAGCGAACACCGGGGAGCTGTTTTTT
CDR3: CASFTGTANTGELFF

size: -
D: -
J: TRBJ1-2
V: TRBV6-4
DNA: TGTGCCAGCAGAGAAGACGGCGGCTATGGCTACACCTTC
CDR3: CASREDGGYGYTF

size: -
D: -
J: TRBJ2-1
V: TRBV9
DNA: TGTGCCAGCAAAACGGACGGGAACAATGAGCAGTTCTTC
CDR3: CASKTDGNNEQFF

size: -
D: -
J: TRBJ1-3
V: TRBV5-1
DNA: TGCGCCAGCAGCTCGACAGCTGGAAACACCATATATTTT
CDR3: CASSSTAGNTIYF

size: -
D: TRBD1
J: TRBJ1-1
V: TRBV6-5
DNA: TGTGCCAGCAGTCCGGGGACAGGGATGTCTTTCTTT
CDR3: CASSPGTGMSFF

size: -
D: TRBD1
J: TRBJ2-7
V: TRBV10-3
DNA: TGTGCCATCAGTGACCCGACAGGGTTCGACTACGAGCAGTACTTC
CDR3: CAISDPTGFDYEQYF

size: once
D: TRBD2
J: TRBJ2-1
V: TRBV29-1
DNA: TGCAGCGTTGTCTCTAGCGGAAACCGGGGGTTCTTC
CDR3: CSVVSSGNRGFF

size: -
D: TRBD1
J: TRBJ2-5
V: TRBV7-8
DNA: TGTGCCAGCAGAAACCGGGACAGGGACATTAAAGAGACCCAGTACTTC
CDR3: CASRNRDRDIKETQYF

size: -
D: TRBD1
J: TRBJ1-4
V: TRBV6-5
DNA: TGTGCCAGCAGCTCGGGACAGGGAGTTCTAAAACTGTTTTTT
CDR3: CASSSGQGVLKLFF

size: -
D: -
J: TRBJ1-4
V: TRBV5-5
DNA: TGTGCCAGCAGCTTGTCCGGAGCGGATGAAAAACTGTTTTTT
CDR3: CASSLSGADEKLFF

size: few
D: -
J: TRBJ1-5
V: TRBV24-1
DNA: TGTGCCACCAGGGGGGCAGGGAACAATCAGCCCCAGCATTTT
CDR3: CATRGAGNNQPQHF

size: -
D: TRBD2
J: TRBJ2-1
V: TRBV10-1
DNA: TGCGCCAGCAGTGAAGGGACTAGCGGGAGGGGTGAGCAGTTCTTC
CDR3: CASSEGTSGRGEQFF

size: -
D: -
J: TRBJ1-1
V: TRBV6-5
DNA: TGTGCCAGCAGTTACGTAGGGATGAACACTGAAGCTTTCTTT
CDR3: CASSYVGMNTEAFF

size: -
D: -
J: TRBJ1-2
V: TRBV18
DNA: TGTGCCAGCTCACCAAACGTGTACGGCTACACCTTC
CDR3: CASSPNVYGYTF

size: -
D: -
J: TRBJ1-3
V: TRBV18
DNA: TGTGCCAGCTCAAGCCAAAGCCCACAGGGTCGCAACACCATATATTTT
CDR3: CASSSQSPQGRNTIYF

size: few
D: -
J: TRBJ2-7
V: TRBV28
DNA: TGTGCCAGCAGCTGGGTCTGGGCGGGGAGCTCCTACGAGCAGTACTTC
CDR3: CASSWVWAGSSYEQYF

size: -
D: -
J: TRBJ1-1
V: TRBV6-5
DNA: TGTGCCAGCAGTCCCGCCGGGGGCGATTTGGCTGAAGCTTTCTTT
CDR3: CASSPAGGDLAEAFF

size: once
D: TRBD1
J: TRBJ1-2
V: TRBV19
DNA: TGTGCCAGTAGGACAGGGGGCGTCTATGGCTACACCTTC
CDR3: CASRTGGVYGYTF

size: -
D: -
J: TRBJ1-6
V: TRBV6-2/TRBV6-3
DNA: TGTGCCAGCAGTAACGGGCGGAATTCACCCCTCCACTTT
CDR3: CASSNGRNSPLHF

size: -
D: -
J: TRBJ1-4
V: TRBV28
DNA: TGTGCCAGCAGTTTTTCCCTGGGGGTCGCGTTGGATGAAAAACTGTTTTTT
CDR3: CASSFSLGVALDEKLFF

size: -
D: -
J: TRBJ1-5
V: TRBV7-8
DNA: TGTGCCAGCAGCTTTGTCGGGGTTAAGCATCAGCCCCAGCATTTT
CDR3: CASSFVGVKHQPQHF

size: -
D: -
J: TRBJ2-1
V: TRBV24-1
DNA: TGTGCCACCTTAGTATCTAACCAAACTAGCTTACCTTACAATGAGCAGTTCTTC
CDR3: CATLVSNQTSLPYNEQFF

size: -
D: -
J: TRBJ2-7
V: TRBV27
DNA: TGTGCCAGCAGTTTTAGAGGGCGGGAGCAGTACTTC
CDR3: CASSFRGREQYF

size: -
D: -
J: TRBJ2-7
V: TRBV2
DNA: TGTGCCAGCAGTAGGGGCGGGCTCTACGAGCAGTACTTC
CDR3: CASSRGGLYEQYF

size: -
D: -
J: TRBJ2-5
V: TRBV7-2
DNA: TGTGCCAGCAGCTTAGTTGGAGCTACGGGGTACTTC
CDR3: CASSLVGATGYF

size: -
D: -
J: TRBJ1-1
V: TRBV6-5
DNA: TGTGCCAGCAGGTCCGGATCTGGGGGGACTGAAGCTTTCTTT
CDR3: CASRSGSGGTEAFF

size: -
D: -
J: TRBJ1-1
V: TRBV28
DNA: TGTGCCAGCAGGCCTCCCGTAGGGGTAACTGAAGCTTTCTTT
CDR3: CASRPPVGVTEAFF